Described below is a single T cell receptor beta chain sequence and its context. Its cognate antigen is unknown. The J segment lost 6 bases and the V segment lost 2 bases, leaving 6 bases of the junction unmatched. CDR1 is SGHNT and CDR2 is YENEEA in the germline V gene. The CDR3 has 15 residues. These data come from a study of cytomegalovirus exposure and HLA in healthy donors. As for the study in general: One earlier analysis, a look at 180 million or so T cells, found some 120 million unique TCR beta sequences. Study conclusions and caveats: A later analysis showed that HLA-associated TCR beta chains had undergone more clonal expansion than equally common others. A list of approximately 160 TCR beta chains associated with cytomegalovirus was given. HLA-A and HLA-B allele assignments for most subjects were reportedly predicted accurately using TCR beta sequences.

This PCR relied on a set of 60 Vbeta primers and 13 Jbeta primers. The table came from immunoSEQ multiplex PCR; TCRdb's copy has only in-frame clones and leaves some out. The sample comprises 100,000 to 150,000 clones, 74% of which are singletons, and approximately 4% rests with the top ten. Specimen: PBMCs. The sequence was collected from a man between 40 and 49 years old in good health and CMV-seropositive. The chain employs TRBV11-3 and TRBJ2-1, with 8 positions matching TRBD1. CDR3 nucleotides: TGTGCCAGCAGCTTAATCAGACAGGGGTTCAATGAGCAGTTCTTC. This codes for CASSLIRQGFNEQFF.